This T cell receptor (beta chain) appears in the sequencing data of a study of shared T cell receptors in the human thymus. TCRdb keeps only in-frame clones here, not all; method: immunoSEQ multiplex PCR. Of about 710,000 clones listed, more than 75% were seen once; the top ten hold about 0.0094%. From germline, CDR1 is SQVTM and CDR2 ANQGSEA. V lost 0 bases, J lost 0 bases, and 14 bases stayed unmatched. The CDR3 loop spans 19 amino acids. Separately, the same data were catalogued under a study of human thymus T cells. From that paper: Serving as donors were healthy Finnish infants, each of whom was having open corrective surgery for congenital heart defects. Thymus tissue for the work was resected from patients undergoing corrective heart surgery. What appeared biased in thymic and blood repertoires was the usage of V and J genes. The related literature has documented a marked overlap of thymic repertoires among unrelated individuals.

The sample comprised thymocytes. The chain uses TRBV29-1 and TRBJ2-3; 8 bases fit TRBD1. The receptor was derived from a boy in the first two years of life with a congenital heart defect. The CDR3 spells CSVEDCYEDRVGSTDTQYF. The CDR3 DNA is TGCAGCGTTGAAGATTGTTATGAGGACAGGGTGGGAAGCACAGATACGCAGTATTTT.